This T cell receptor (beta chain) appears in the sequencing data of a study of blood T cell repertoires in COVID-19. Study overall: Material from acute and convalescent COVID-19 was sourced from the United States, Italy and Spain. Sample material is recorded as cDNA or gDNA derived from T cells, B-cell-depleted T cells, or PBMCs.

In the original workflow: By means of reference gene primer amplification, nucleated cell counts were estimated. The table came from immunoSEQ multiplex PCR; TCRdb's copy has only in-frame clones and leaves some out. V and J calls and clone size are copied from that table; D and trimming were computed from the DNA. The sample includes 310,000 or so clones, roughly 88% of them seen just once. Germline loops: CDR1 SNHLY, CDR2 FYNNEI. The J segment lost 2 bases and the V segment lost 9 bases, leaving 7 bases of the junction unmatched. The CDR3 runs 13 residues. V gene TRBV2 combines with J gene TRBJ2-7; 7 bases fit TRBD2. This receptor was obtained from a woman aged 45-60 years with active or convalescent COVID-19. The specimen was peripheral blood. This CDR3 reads CASNGLAAYEQYF. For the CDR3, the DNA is TGTGCCAGTAACGGTCTAGCGGCCTACGAGCAGTACTTC.